A selection of T cell receptor beta chains follows, all from one sample in a study of blood T cell repertoires in COVID-19. Clones were sequenced by immunoSEQ multiplex PCR, and TCRdb holds only the in-frame ones, with some missing. The repertoire includes 110,000 to 150,000 clones, around 75% of them detected once, and roughly 5.2% sits in the top ten. Source material: peripheral blood. Source of these receptors: a woman aged 65 to 85 with COVID-19, enrolled during active disease. CDR3s include the opening cysteine and the closing phenylalanine or tryptophan. D genes are given only for firm matches. Only some rows state a clone size, as once, few, many or a class for expanded clones.

V gene: TRBV20-1
J gene: TRBJ1-2
D gene: .
clone size: .
CDR3 protein: CSASSGYGYTF
CDR3 DNA: TGCAGTGCTAGTTCGGGTTATGGCTACACCTTC

V gene: TRBV9
J gene: TRBJ2-3
D gene: TRBD2
clone size: few
CDR3 protein: CASSVSAGGPTGTDTQYF
CDR3 DNA: TGTGCCAGCAGCGTTTCAGCGGGGGGCCCGACGGGCACAGATACGCAGTATTTT

V gene: TRBV5-1
J gene: TRBJ1-1
D gene: .
clone size: .
CDR3 protein: CASSLEGPGANTEAFF
CDR3 DNA: TGCGCCAGCAGCTTGGAGGGCCCAGGGGCTAACACTGAAGCTTTCTTT

V gene: TRBV2
J gene: TRBJ2-7
D gene: .
clone size: .
CDR3 protein: CASSVSGTYEQYF
CDR3 DNA: TGTGCCAGCAGTGTTTCCGGGACCTACGAGCAGTACTTC

V gene: TRBV4-1
J gene: TRBJ1-1
D gene: .
clone size: .
CDR3 protein: CASSQGRAGGRTEAFF
CDR3 DNA: TGCGCCAGCAGCCAAGGAAGGGCCGGGGGGCGCACTGAAGCTTTCTTT

V gene: TRBV12-3/TRBV12-4
J gene: TRBJ1-1
D gene: TRBD1
clone size: many
CDR3 protein: CASSLNRGTEAFF
CDR3 DNA: TGTGCCAGCAGCTTAAACAGGGGGACTGAAGCTTTCTTT

V gene: TRBV7-9
J gene: TRBJ2-7
D gene: TRBD1
clone size: .
CDR3 protein: CASSLVGQGPYEQYF
CDR3 DNA: TGTGCCAGCAGCTTAGTGGGACAGGGACCCTACGAGCAGTACTTC

V gene: TRBV6-2/TRBV6-3
J gene: TRBJ1-6
D gene: TRBD1
clone size: .
CDR3 protein: CASTPPGTGTQDSPLHF
CDR3 DNA: TGTGCCAGCACCCCACCCGGGACAGGGACTCAGGATTCACCCCTCCACTTT

V gene: TRBV15
J gene: TRBJ1-1
D gene: .
clone size: .
CDR3 protein: CATSRVLSSGSPEAFF
CDR3 DNA: TGTGCCACCAGCAGAGTTCTAAGCAGTGGGAGTCCTGAAGCTTTCTTT

V gene: TRBV3-1/TRBV3-2
J gene: TRBJ1-2
D gene: .
clone size: .
CDR3 protein: CASSRVSDGYTF
CDR3 DNA: TGTGCCAGCAGCCGCGTGTCGGATGGCTACACCTTC

V gene: TRBV9
J gene: TRBJ2-5
D gene: TRBD1
clone size: few
CDR3 protein: CASSVSGTGRETQYF
CDR3 DNA: TGTGCCAGCAGCGTTAGTGGGACAGGGAGAGAGACCCAGTACTTC

V gene: TRBV5-4
J gene: TRBJ2-1
D gene: .
clone size: .
CDR3 protein: CASSPGTGVQFIDEQFF
CDR3 DNA: TGTGCCAGCAGCCCGGGGACTGGTGTACAATTTATCGATGAGCAGTTCTTC

V gene: TRBV28
J gene: TRBJ1-1
D gene: .
clone size: once
CDR3 protein: CATDSGMNTEAFF
CDR3 DNA: TGTGCCACCGATTCGGGGATGAACACTGAAGCTTTCTTT

V gene: TRBV7-8
J gene: TRBJ2-7
D gene: .
clone size: .
CDR3 protein: CASSGRASYEQYF
CDR3 DNA: TGTGCCAGCTCGGGAAGGGCCTCCTACGAGCAGTACTTC

V gene: TRBV10-3
J gene: TRBJ1-2
D gene: .
clone size: .
CDR3 protein: CAIRASTSEGYTF
CDR3 DNA: TGTGCCATCAGGGCCAGTACTAGCGAAGGCTACACCTTC

V gene: TRBV18
J gene: TRBJ2-2
D gene: .
clone size: .
CDR3 protein: CASSPTGVNWELFF
CDR3 DNA: TGTGCCAGCTCACCGACAGGCGTGAACTGGGAGCTGTTTTTT

V gene: TRBV28
J gene: TRBJ1-2
D gene: TRBD1
clone size: .
CDR3 protein: CASSSTGGDLGYTF
CDR3 DNA: TGTGCCAGCAGTTCGACAGGGGGTGACCTGGGCTACACCTTC

V gene: TRBV4-1
J gene: TRBJ2-3
D gene: .
clone size: few
CDR3 protein: CASSQVAAATPSTDTQYF
CDR3 DNA: TGCGCCAGCAGCCAAGTCGCCGCGGCGACGCCTAGCACAGATACGCAGTATTTT

V gene: TRBV7-2
J gene: TRBJ2-2
D gene: .
clone size: .
CDR3 protein: CASSLDTGELFF
CDR3 DNA: TGTGCCAGCAGCCTCGACACCGGGGAGCTGTTTTTT

V gene: TRBV11-2
J gene: TRBJ2-5
D gene: .
clone size: .
CDR3 protein: CASSLEGRWETQYF
CDR3 DNA: TGTGCCAGCAGCTTAGAGGGCAGGTGGGAGACCCAGTACTTC

V gene: TRBV5-8
J gene: TRBJ2-5
D gene: TRBD1
clone size: once
CDR3 protein: CASTRGQGLKETQYF
CDR3 DNA: TGTGCCAGCACTAGGGGACAGGGGTTGAAGGAGACCCAGTACTTC

V gene: TRBV19
J gene: TRBJ2-3
D gene: .
clone size: .
CDR3 protein: CASSIVREMQYF
CDR3 DNA: TGTGCCAGTAGTATAGTCCGGGAGATGCAGTATTTT

V gene: TRBV5-4
J gene: TRBJ1-2
D gene: .
clone size: few
CDR3 protein: CASSTYSRSYYGYTF
CDR3 DNA: TGTGCCAGCAGCACCTACAGCCGGTCGTACTATGGCTACACCTTC

V gene: TRBV7-8
J gene: TRBJ1-5
D gene: .
clone size: few
CDR3 protein: CASRNGGGQPQHF
CDR3 DNA: TGTGCCAGCAGAAATGGCGGGGGACAGCCCCAGCATTTT

V gene: TRBV2
J gene: TRBJ2-1
D gene: .
clone size: .
CDR3 protein: CASRADKSHNEQFF
CDR3 DNA: TGTGCCAGCAGGGCGGACAAGTCCCACAATGAGCAGTTCTTC

V gene: TRBV6-5
J gene: TRBJ2-7
D gene: .
clone size: .
CDR3 protein: CASNPPDRREQYF
CDR3 DNA: TGTGCCAGCAACCCCCCTGACAGGCGCGAGCAGTACTTC

V gene: TRBV5-5
J gene: TRBJ2-3
D gene: .
clone size: .
CDR3 protein: CASSTFDITDTQYF
CDR3 DNA: TGTGCCAGCAGCACTTTCGACATCACAGATACGCAGTATTTT

V gene: TRBV9
J gene: TRBJ2-1
D gene: .
clone size: .
CDR3 protein: CASSVDGPSNEQFF
CDR3 DNA: TGTGCCAGCAGCGTAGATGGGCCGAGCAATGAGCAGTTCTTC

V gene: TRBV28
J gene: TRBJ2-3
D gene: .
clone size: .
CDR3 protein: CASTRRGTDTQYF
CDR3 DNA: TGTGCCAGCACGCGCCGGGGCACAGATACGCAGTATTTT

V gene: TRBV6-2/TRBV6-3
J gene: TRBJ2-7
D gene: .
clone size: few
CDR3 protein: CASSYRGTTYEQYF
CDR3 DNA: TGTGCCAGCAGTTACCGCGGAACAACCTACGAGCAGTACTTC

V gene: TRBV19
J gene: TRBJ1-6
D gene: TRBD1
clone size: once
CDR3 protein: CASRPPRGNNSPLHF
CDR3 DNA: TGTGCCAGTAGACCCCCCAGGGGGAATAATTCACCCCTCCACTTT

V gene: TRBV6-6
J gene: TRBJ2-5
D gene: .
clone size: .
CDR3 protein: CASWGQGLGETQYF
CDR3 DNA: TGTGCCAGCTGGGGGCAGGGGTTAGGAGAGACCCAGTACTTC

V gene: TRBV30
J gene: TRBJ1-4
D gene: .
clone size: .
CDR3 protein: CAWARDNRNEKLFF
CDR3 DNA: TGTGCCTGGGCTAGGGACAATCGAAATGAAAAACTGTTTTTT

V gene: TRBV27
J gene: TRBJ1-2
D gene: TRBD1
clone size: once
CDR3 protein: CASRPQGEYGYTF
CDR3 DNA: TGTGCCAGCAGACCACAGGGGGAGTATGGCTACACCTTC

V gene: TRBV5-8
J gene: TRBJ1-2
D gene: .
clone size: few
CDR3 protein: CASSLDSSFPYGYTF
CDR3 DNA: TGTGCCAGCAGCTTGGACAGTTCCTTCCCTTATGGCTACACCTTC

V gene: TRBV6-5
J gene: TRBJ1-6
D gene: .
clone size: .
CDR3 protein: CASNRDNNSPLHF
CDR3 DNA: TGTGCCAGCAACCGGGACAATAATTCACCCCTCCACTTT

V gene: TRBV19
J gene: TRBJ2-1
D gene: TRBD1
clone size: .
CDR3 protein: CASSPRQGRSYNEQFF
CDR3 DNA: TGTGCCAGTAGCCCCCGACAGGGCCGCTCCTACAATGAGCAGTTCTTC

V gene: TRBV19
J gene: TRBJ1-1
D gene: .
clone size: .
CDR3 protein: CASNPTVGGTEAFF
CDR3 DNA: TGTGCCAGTAATCCGACAGTCGGAGGGACTGAAGCTTTCTTT

V gene: TRBV5-1
J gene: TRBJ2-5
D gene: TRBD2
clone size: .
CDR3 protein: CASSSTGLEGETQYF
CDR3 DNA: TGCGCCAGCAGCTCAACGGGACTAGAAGGCGAGACCCAGTACTTC

V gene: TRBV18
J gene: TRBJ2-3
D gene: .
clone size: .
CDR3 protein: CASSRRDGDTQYF
CDR3 DNA: TGTGCCAGCTCACGGCGGGACGGAGATACGCAGTATTTT

V gene: TRBV9
J gene: TRBJ2-7
D gene: .
clone size: .
CDR3 protein: CASSGAPGYEQYF
CDR3 DNA: TGTGCCAGCAGCGGGGCCCCAGGCTACGAGCAGTACTTC

V gene: TRBV19
J gene: TRBJ2-1
D gene: TRBD2
clone size: .
CDR3 protein: CASSIVGTSGGLGLFF
CDR3 DNA: TGTGCCAGTAGTATAGTGGGGACTAGCGGGGGGCTAGGGCTGTTCTTC

V gene: TRBV4-1
J gene: TRBJ2-7
D gene: TRBD1
clone size: .
CDR3 protein: CASSQDWTGSYEQYF
CDR3 DNA: TGCGCCAGCAGCCAAGATTGGACAGGATCCTACGAGCAGTACTTC

V gene: TRBV18
J gene: TRBJ1-1
D gene: .
clone size: few
CDR3 protein: CASSPGQSNTEAFF
CDR3 DNA: TGTGCCAGCTCACCCGGACAATCGAACACTGAAGCTTTCTTT

V gene: TRBV19
J gene: TRBJ1-5
D gene: TRBD1
clone size: .
CDR3 protein: CASTSDRGSNQPQHF
CDR3 DNA: TGTGCCAGTACCTCGGACAGGGGTAGCAATCAGCCCCAGCATTTT

V gene: TRBV5-1
J gene: TRBJ2-3
D gene: TRBD2
clone size: .
CDR3 protein: CASSSIPGLAGSDTQYF
CDR3 DNA: TGCGCCAGCAGCTCAATACCGGGACTAGCGGGGTCAGATACGCAGTATTTT

V gene: TRBV27
J gene: TRBJ1-1
D gene: .
clone size: .
CDR3 protein: CASSQGPGAEAFF
CDR3 DNA: TGTGCCAGCAGCCAAGGCCCCGGGGCTGAAGCTTTCTTT

V gene: TRBV9
J gene: TRBJ1-4
D gene: .
clone size: .
CDR3 protein: CASNALGTSNEKLFF
CDR3 DNA: TGTGCCAGCAACGCCCTAGGCACCTCTAATGAAAAACTGTTTTTT

V gene: TRBV6-5
J gene: TRBJ1-2
D gene: TRBD1
clone size: many
CDR3 protein: CASSYSETGASGYTF
CDR3 DNA: TGTGCCAGCAGTTACTCGGAGACAGGGGCTTCTGGCTACACCTTC

V gene: TRBV18
J gene: TRBJ1-6
D gene: .
clone size: .
CDR3 protein: CASSPQGENSPLHF
CDR3 DNA: TGTGCCAGCTCACCCCAGGGCGAGAATTCACCCCTCCACTTT

V gene: TRBV24-1
J gene: TRBJ2-1
D gene: .
clone size: .
CDR3 protein: CATSAMRERSGTYNEQFF
CDR3 DNA: TGTGCCACCAGTGCCATGAGGGAGCGCAGCGGAACCTACAATGAGCAGTTCTTC